What follows are 10 T cell receptor beta chains derived from one specimen sequenced in a study of spatial heterogeneity in lung cancer. TCRdb re-derived calls from the 5' RACE reads in MiXCR, one entry per CDR3 protein. The table lists hundreds of distinct CDR3 sequences, roughly three fifths of them singletons. Described time point: blood at routine non-recurrence follow-up after resection. The source material was PBMCs, sampled at follow-up. The source of these receptors is a female donor with early-stage non-small cell lung cancer.

As for this clonotype: Since it is a stray read in a library aimed at alpha chains, this beta chain has a size that is not meaningful. This sequence joins TRBV2 and TRBJ2-3, with unresolved D. The germline V and J ends were trimmed by 7 bases and 4 bases, with 6 bases remaining between them. The CDR3 runs to 11 residues. The germline gives CDR1 SNHLY, CDR2 FYNNEI. CDR3 amino acids: CASTQADTQYF. The CDR3 nucleotides read TGTGCCAGCACCCAAGCAGATACGCAGTATTTT.

Worth noting for this clonotype: This beta chain turned up in a library designed for alpha chains; as an off-target read, its abundance says little. The V call is TRBV6-2 or TRBV6-3, the J call TRBJ2-6; TRBD2 agrees at 8 bases. CDR1 MNHEY and CDR2 SVGEGT come from the germline V gene. Trimming took 5 bases from V and 3 from J; bases not matched to a gene: 3. The CDR3 totals 15 residues. The CDR3 DNA follows: TGTGCCAGCAGTAGCGGGAGTGGTGGGGCCAACGTCCTGACTTTC. Amino acids: CASSSGSGGANVLTF.

A remark on this clonotype: For a library built for alpha chains, this beta chain is a stray read; little rests on its size. This chain connects TRBV12-3 or TRBV12-4 to TRBJ2-3; D remains unclear. The CDR3 contains 11 residues. The ends were cut back, 5 bases at V and 2 bases at J, with 2 bases in the middle. The CDR3 region has the DNA TGTGCCAGCAGTCTCACAGATACGCAGTATTTT. Translation: CASSLTDTQYF.

On this clonotype: At one end, the junction sequence differs from germline, possibly due to a read error. Within a library made for alpha chains, this beta chain is off target, and its count is uninformative. The chain employs TRBV5-1 and TRBJ2-4, with 7 bases identical to TRBD2. The CDR3 is 18 amino acids. The germline CDR1 and CDR2 sequences are SGHRS and YFSETQ. CDR3 in amino acids: CASSPAPAGVLDKNIQYF. The CDR3 nucleotides read TGTGCCAGCAGCCCTGCCCCGGCGGGAGTTTTGGACAAAAACATTCAGTACTTC.

A note on this clonotype: This beta chain came through as a stray read in a library set up for alpha chains, and its size says little. The chain joins TRBV9 to TRBJ2-5, with D possibly being TRBD2 (7 bases). The germline CDR1 and CDR2 sequences are SGDLS and YYNGEE. Trimming left V 4 bases short and J 4 bases short, with 23 bases between. The CDR3 covers 17 residues. The CDR3 sequence is CASSPGGGGSSGETQYF. Written as DNA, the CDR3 is TGTGCCAGCAGCCCTGGAGGGGGGGGCTCCTCGGGAGAGACCCAGTACTTC.

In its sample, this clonotype ranks as hyperexpanded. With the library built for alpha chains, this beta chain is off target and its frequency is not meaningful. This chain connects TRBV6-1 to TRBJ2-3, with D possibly called TRBD1 or TRBD2 (5 bases each). The germline gives CDR1 MNHNS, CDR2 SASEGT. V lost 8 bases, J lost 2 bases, and 14 bases lay in between. The CDR3 runs to 14 residues. The CDR3 DNA is TGTGCCAGCTTTTGGTTGGGGGACACAGATACGCAGTATTTT. It codes for CASFWLGDTDTQYF.

Turning to this clonotype: This beta chain came through as a stray read in a library set up for alpha chains, and its size says little. This chain joins TRBV28 and TRBJ2-1, with TRBD2 matching over 10 bases. After removal of 6 bases from V and 4 bases from J, the junction contained 9 bases not matched to a gene. Germline loops: CDR1 MDHEN, CDR2 SYDVKM. There are 16 residues in the CDR3. CDR3 in DNA: TGTGCCAGCAGCTTTTCAGCGGGGGGGCGTTACAATGAGCAGTTCTTC. Its translation: CASSFSAGGRYNEQFF. The variable domain in full, with the rest retrieved from reference TRBV28 and TRBJ2-1, is DVKVTQSSRYLVKRTGEKVFLECVQDMDHENMFWYRQDPGLGLRLIYFSYDVKMKEKGDIPEGYSVSREKKERFSLILESASTNQTSMYLCASSFSAGGRYNEQFFGPGTRLTVL.

With regard to this clonotype: The size of this beta chain means little, since it is a stray read in a library made for alpha chains. The chain couples TRBV20-1 to TRBJ2-1; D assignment may be TRBD1 or TRBD2 (5 bases each). The CDR3 is 13 residues long. Between the trimmed V and J ends, which lost 6 bases and 2 bases, there was a span of 11 bases. Germline V gene data show CDR1 as DFQATT and CDR2 as SNEGSKA (reference sequence). The CDR3 DNA reads TGCAGTGCAGAGGGACCTGCCTACAATGAGCAGTTCTTC. The encoded protein is CSAEGPAYNEQFF.

As to this clonotype: This beta chain is an off-target read within a library intended for alpha chains, so its frequency means little. The J gene is TRBJ1-1, the V gene TRBV9; weak D call: TRBD1 (6 bases). V was clipped by 0 bases and J by 0 bases, with 12 bases between them. CDR1 is SGDLS, CDR2 YYNGEE, per germline. The length of the CDR3 is 16 residues. The CDR3 region is CASSVGTAVLNTEAFF. The CDR3 DNA sequence: TGTGCCAGCAGCGTAGGGACAGCCGTCCTGAACACTGAAGCTTTCTTT.

With regard to this clonotype: The library was prepared for alpha chains; this beta chain is a stray read, so its frequency means little. The gene calls are TRBV12-3 or TRBV12-4 and TRBJ2-7; 7 nucleotides agree with TRBD1. This CDR3 contains 14 residues. Trimming removed 3 bases from V and 0 bases from J; junction bases left unmatched: 2. Here the CDR3 DNA reads TGTGCCAGCAGTTTGACAGGGAGCTCCTACGAGCAGTACGTC. Its translation is CASSLTGSSYEQYV.